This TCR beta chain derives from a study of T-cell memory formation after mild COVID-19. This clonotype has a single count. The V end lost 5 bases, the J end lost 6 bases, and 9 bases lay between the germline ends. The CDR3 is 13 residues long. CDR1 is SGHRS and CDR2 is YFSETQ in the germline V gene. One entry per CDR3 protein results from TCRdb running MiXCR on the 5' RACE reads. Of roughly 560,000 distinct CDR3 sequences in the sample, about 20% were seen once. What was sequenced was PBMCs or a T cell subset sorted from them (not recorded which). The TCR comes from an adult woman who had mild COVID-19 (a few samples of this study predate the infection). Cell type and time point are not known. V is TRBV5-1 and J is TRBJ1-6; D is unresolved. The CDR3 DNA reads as TGCGCCAGCAGTGCTCGGACTAATTCACCCCTCCACTTT. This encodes CASSARTNSPLHF.